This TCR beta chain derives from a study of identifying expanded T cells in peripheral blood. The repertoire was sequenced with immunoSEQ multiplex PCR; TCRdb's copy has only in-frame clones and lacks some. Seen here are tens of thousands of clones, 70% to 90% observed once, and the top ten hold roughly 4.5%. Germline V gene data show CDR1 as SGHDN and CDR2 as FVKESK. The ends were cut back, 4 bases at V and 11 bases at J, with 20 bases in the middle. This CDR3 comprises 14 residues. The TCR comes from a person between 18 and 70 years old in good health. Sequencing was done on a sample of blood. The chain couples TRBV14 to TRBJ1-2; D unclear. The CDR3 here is CASSRYRNTLLYTF. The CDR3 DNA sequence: TGTGCCAGCAGCCGCTACCGGAACACCTTACTGTACACCTTC.